This entry lists 20 T cell receptor beta chains sequenced from one sample in a study of T cell responses to AZD1222 COVID-19 vaccine. This table comes from immunoSEQ multiplex PCR, and its TCRdb copy is limited to in-frame clones, with some not included. The table lists about 180,000 clones, 70% to 90% of them singletons. Sequences were derived from peripheral blood, sampled on day 0 of AZD1222 vaccination. The source is an adult in good health.

The chain links TRBV14 to TRBJ1-4; D may be TRBD1 (6 bases). V shed 5 bases and J shed 3 bases, with 10 bases lying between them. Germline loops: CDR1 SGHDN, CDR2 FVKESK. The CDR3 is made up of 14 amino acids. CDR3 DNA: TGTGCCAGCAGCATACAGGGAGCTAATGAAAAACTGTTTTTT. It yields the protein CASSIQGANEKLFF.

This chain links TRBV28 with TRBJ1-5, with D unclear. Germline V gene lookup returns CDR1 MDHEN and CDR2 SYDVKM. Trimming shortened V by 5 bases and J by 6 bases, and 20 bases separated the two germline ends. The CDR3 contains 16 residues. The CDR3 is CASSGGSTGVGQPQHF. The CDR3 nucleotides are TGTGCCAGCAGTGGTGGGTCAACGGGCGTAGGTCAGCCCCAGCATTTT.

V and J are TRBV7-2 and TRBJ1-2, with D possibly TRBD1 on 5 matching bases. This CDR3 contains 15 residues. Trimming pared 3 bases from V and 6 bases from J, leaving 17 bases between. The V gene's germline CDR1 is SGHTA and CDR2 FQGNSA. CDR3 protein: CASSFRDVGRDGYTF. The CDR3 coding sequence is TGTGCCAGCAGCTTCCGGGACGTGGGCCGAGATGGCTACACCTTC.

This clone was seen once. The chain recombines TRBV24-1 with TRBJ2-5, with no clear D. CDR3 size: 14 residues. Between the trimmed V and J ends, which lost 5 bases and 1 base, there was a span of 10 bases. The germline gives CDR1 KGHDR, CDR2 SFDVKD. CDR3 in DNA: TGTGCCACCAGTGCGGTTAACAGCCAAGAGACCCAGTACTTC. Translated: CATSAVNSQETQYF.

CDR3 amino acids: CASSVGSGNTGELFF. CDR3 DNA: TGTGCCAGCAGCGTAGGATCGGGGAACACCGGGGAGCTGTTTTTT. The chain employs TRBV9 and TRBJ2-2, with no clear D. Germline-derived CDR1 and CDR2 are SGDLS and YYNGEE. This CDR3 contains 15 residues. Trimming shortened V by 0 bases and J by 1 base, and 7 bases separated the two germline ends. The whole variable domain, filled in from reference TRBV9 and TRBJ2-2, reads DSGVTQTPKHLITATGQRVTLRCSPRSGDLSVYWYQQSLDQGLQFLIQYYNGEERAKGNILERFSAQQFPDLHSELNLSSLELGDSALYFCASSVGSGNTGELFFGEGSRLTVL.

The chain carries TRBV11-2 and TRBJ1-5; D remains ambiguous. Germline V gene sequence: CDR1 SGHAT, CDR2 FQNNGV. V gave up 0 bases and J gave up 7 bases, with 7 bases separating them. The CDR3 extends over 13 amino acids. The CDR3 DNA reads TGTGCCAGCAGCTTAGATCGGAAGCAGCCCCAGCATTTT. It yields the protein CASSLDRKQPQHF. Looking up the rest from reference TRBV11-2 and TRBJ1-5 gives the full variable domain: EAGVAQSPRYKIIEKRQSVAFWCNPISGHATLYWYQQILGQGPKLLIQFQNNGVVDDSQLPKDRFSAERLKGVDSTLKIQPAKLEDSAVYLCASSLDRKQPQHFGDGTRLSIL.

The chain employs TRBV9 and TRBJ1-1, with TRBD1 matching over 8 bases. The CDR3 has 17 residues. V gave up 0 bases and J gave up 5 bases; unmatched junction bases: 12. CDR1 is SGDLS, CDR2 YYNGEE, per germline. Here the CDR3 DNA reads TGTGCCAGCAGCGTAGGTCATACAGGGGGGGTTCGAACTGAAGCTTTCTTT. Protein sequence: CASSVGHTGGVRTEAFF. The full variable domain, completed using reference TRBV9 and TRBJ1-1, is DSGVTQTPKHLITATGQRVTLRCSPRSGDLSVYWYQQSLDQGLQFLIQYYNGEERAKGNILERFSAQQFPDLHSELNLSSLELGDSALYFCASSVGHTGGVRTEAFFGQGTRLTVV.

J is TRBJ2-1 and V is TRBV6-5, with D unclear. CDR1 and CDR2 (germline): MNHEY, SVGAGI. Between the trimmed V and J ends, which lost 7 bases and 8 bases, there was a span of 18 bases. CDR3 length: 14 amino acids. The CDR3 DNA follows: TGTGCCAGCACCGCGATGCTTTTCGTCGATGAGCAGTTCTTC. This encodes CASTAMLFVDEQFF.

This sequence joins TRBV19 and TRBJ2-1; 14 bases match TRBD2. This CDR3 is 18 amino acids long. Unmatched junction bases numbered 12, after V lost 5 bases and J lost 6 bases. The germline gives CDR1 LNHDA, CDR2 SQIVND (reference sequence). CDR3 nucleotide sequence: TGTGCCAGTAGTCCTAGGGGAGGGACTAGCGGGAGTCCCAATGAGCAGTTCTTC. This translates into CASSPRGGTSGSPNEQFF.

The rearrangement uses TRBV6-6 and TRBJ2-7; TRBD1 might be the D (7 bases). Trimming stripped 5 bases from V and 4 bases from J, with 18 bases between. Germline CDR1 reads MNHNY; CDR2 reads SVGAGI (reference sequence). CDR3 size: 15 residues. DNA for the CDR3: TGTGCCAGCAGTGACCCAGGGGGGAAAAGGTACGAGCAGTACTTC. The encoded protein is CASSDPGGKRYEQYF.

In this sample, this clone turned up once. The genes are TRBV5-4 and TRBJ2-7; TRBD1 agrees at 7 bases. Germline values: CDR1 SGHNT, CDR2 YYREEE (reference sequence). CDR3 length equals 16 residues. The junction had 13 bases not matched to a gene; V was cut back by 2 bases and J by 5 bases. CDR3 bases: TGTGCCAGCAGCTTCTCGACAGGGACGGTCTTAAACGAGCAGTACTTC. It encodes CASSFSTGTVLNEQYF.

The J gene is TRBJ1-6, the V gene TRBV27; weak D call: TRBD1 (5 bases). The CDR3 totals 15 residues. Germline V gives CDR1 MNHEY, CDR2 SMNVEV (reference sequence). The V gene lost 8 bases and the J gene lost 7 bases, with 18 bases spanning the gap. The CDR3 bases are TGTGCCAGCGCGCCCCCGGGACTCAGGAATTCACCCCTCCACTTT. This gives the protein CASAPPGLRNSPLHF.

This chain joins TRBV2 and TRBJ1-1; D is unresolved. Germline V gene data show CDR1 as SNHLY and CDR2 as FYNNEI. V lost 7 bases, J lost 1 base, and 13 bases lay in between. This CDR3 is built from 14 residues. The CDR3 sequence is CASIRHSSNTEAFF. In DNA form, the CDR3 reads TGTGCCAGCATCAGACACAGCTCGAACACTGAAGCTTTCTTT.

The chain links TRBV15 to TRBJ2-4; 7 positions match TRBD2. CDR3 size: 15 residues. Germline V gene sequence: CDR1 LNHNV, CDR2 YYDKDF (reference sequence). V lost 0 bases, J lost 10 bases, and 9 bases stayed unmatched. The DNA of the CDR3 is TGTGCCACCAGCAGAGATGGGAACCGGGAGGATATTCAGTACTTC. Translating gives CATSRDGNREDIQYF.

This clone was recorded a few times. CDR3 amino acids: CASSKGSIRPSGTGNEQFF. The CDR3 nucleotides read TGTGCCAGCAGCAAAGGGAGTATCCGTCCTAGCGGGACGGGGAATGAGCAGTTCTTC. The rearrangement joins TRBV21-1 to TRBJ2-1; the D call in the table, TRBD2, was not verified against the DNA. TRBV21-1 is a pseudogene segment. The CDR3 runs to 19 residues.

The genes are TRBV12-3 or TRBV12-4 and TRBJ2-7, with D uncertain. Trimming removed 3 bases from V and 0 bases from J, with 3 bases in between. The CDR3 is 12 residues long. CDR3 nucleotide sequence: TGTGCCAGCAGTTTTCTCTCCTACGAGCAGTACTTC. Protein: CASSFLSYEQYF.

This chain links TRBV2 with TRBJ1-2; D possibly corresponds to TRBD1 (5 bases). The V end was cut by 2 bases, the J end by 7 bases, with 17 bases between. The CDR3 runs to 15 residues. Germline lookup yields CDR1 SNHLY and CDR2 FYNNEI. CDR3 in amino acids: CASSERAGRVSGYTF. The CDR3 DNA reads TGTGCCAGCAGTGAAAGGGCAGGGAGGGTATCTGGCTACACCTTC.

The rearrangement uses TRBV7-8 and TRBJ2-2, with TRBD2 identical over 8 bases. The germline CDR1 and CDR2 sequences are SGHVS and FQNEAQ. J gave up 2 bases and V 6 bases, and 17 bases lay outside the gene matches. The length of the CDR3 is 19 residues. This CDR3 reads CASRAGRLAGRVNTGELFF. CDR3 coding DNA: TGTGCCAGCAGAGCCGGGCGGTTAGCGGGGCGGGTAAACACCGGGGAGCTGTTTTTT.

This clone was counted between two and nine times. V gene TRBV7-9 combines with J gene TRBJ1-4; 8 nucleotides match TRBD1. This CDR3 spans 15 amino acids. V dropped 5 bases and J dropped 5; count of bases not matched to a gene: 7. CDR1 and CDR2 from the germline V gene are SEHNR and FQNEAQ (reference sequence). The CDR3 region is CASSPGAGGNEKLFF. In nucleotides, the CDR3 is TGTGCCAGCAGCCCGGGGGCAGGGGGCAATGAAAAACTGTTTTTT.

The chain uses TRBV24-1 and TRBJ2-1; 11 bases match TRBD2. Losses at the gene ends were 4 bases for V and 2 bases for J; bases not matched to a gene: 3. The CDR3 totals 16 residues. Germline loops: CDR1 KGHDR, CDR2 SFDVKD. The CDR3: CATSDPSGGTYNEQFF. The CDR3 region has the DNA TGTGCCACCAGTGACCCTAGCGGGGGGACCTACAATGAGCAGTTCTTC.